The clone carrying this T cell receptor beta chain occurred a few times. The data were obtained in a study of blood T cell repertoires in COVID-19. On the study more broadly: The study drew acute and convalescent COVID-19 samples from the United States, Italy and Spain. Sources were T cells, B-cell-depleted T cells, or PBMCs; the material itself was cDNA or gDNA.

Ages ranged from about 18 to 100 years, with residence in 24 US areas. Recovered participants had two consecutive negative NP/OP PCR tests, healthcare professional clearance, or symptom resolution. Profiled with immunoSEQ multiplex PCR; TCRdb holds only in-frame clones, not every one. Among approximately 310,000 clones listed, approximately 91% were seen once. The length of the CDR3 is 15 residues. J lost 8 bases, V lost 0 bases, and 7 bases had no gene match. Germline CDR1 MNHEY, CDR2 SVGEGT. This clonotype originated in a man between 60 and 70 years old who had recovered from COVID-19. The chain combines TRBV6-2 or TRBV6-3 with TRBJ2-3; 8 nucleotides agree with TRBD2. The source material was PBMCs or T cells enriched from blood (not recorded which). CDR3 in DNA: TGTGCCAGCAGTTACTCCCCAGCGGGAGTCGGTACGCAGTATTTT. Its translation is CASSYSPAGVGTQYF.